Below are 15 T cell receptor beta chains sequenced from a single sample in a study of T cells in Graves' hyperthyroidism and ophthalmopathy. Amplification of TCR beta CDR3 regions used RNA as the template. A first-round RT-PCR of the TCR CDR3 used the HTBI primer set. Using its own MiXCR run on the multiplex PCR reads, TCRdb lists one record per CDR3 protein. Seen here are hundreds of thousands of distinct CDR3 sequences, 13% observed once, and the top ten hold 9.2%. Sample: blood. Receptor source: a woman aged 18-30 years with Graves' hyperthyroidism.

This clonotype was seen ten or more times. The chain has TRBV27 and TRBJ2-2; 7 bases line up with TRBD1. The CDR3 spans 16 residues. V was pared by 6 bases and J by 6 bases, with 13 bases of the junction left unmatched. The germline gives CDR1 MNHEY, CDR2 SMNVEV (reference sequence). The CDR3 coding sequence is TGTGCCAGCAGACTGATCTACCCAACAGGGGCCGGGGAGCTGTTTTTT. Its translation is CASRLIYPTGAGELFF.

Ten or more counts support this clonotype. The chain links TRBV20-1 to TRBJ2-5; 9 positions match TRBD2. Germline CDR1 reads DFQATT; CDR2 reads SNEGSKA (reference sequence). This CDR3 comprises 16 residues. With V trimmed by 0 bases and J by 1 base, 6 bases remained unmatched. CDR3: CSARDPSGRTQETQYF. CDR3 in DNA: TGCAGTGCTAGAGACCCCAGCGGGAGGACCCAAGAGACCCAGTACTTC.

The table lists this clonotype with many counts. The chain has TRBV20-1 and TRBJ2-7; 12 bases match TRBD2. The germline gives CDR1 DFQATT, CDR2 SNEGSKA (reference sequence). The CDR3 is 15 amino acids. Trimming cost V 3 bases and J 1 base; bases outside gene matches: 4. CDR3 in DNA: TGCAGTGCTAGGGGGCTAGCGGGAGGGTCCTACGAGCAGTACTTC. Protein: CSARGLAGGSYEQYF.

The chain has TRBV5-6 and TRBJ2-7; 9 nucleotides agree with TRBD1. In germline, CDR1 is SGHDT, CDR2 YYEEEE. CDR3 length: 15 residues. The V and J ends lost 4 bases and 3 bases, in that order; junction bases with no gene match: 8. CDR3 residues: CASSAVQGAIYEQYF. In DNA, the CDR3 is TGTGCCAGCAGCGCGGTACAGGGGGCTATCTACGAGCAGTACTTC.

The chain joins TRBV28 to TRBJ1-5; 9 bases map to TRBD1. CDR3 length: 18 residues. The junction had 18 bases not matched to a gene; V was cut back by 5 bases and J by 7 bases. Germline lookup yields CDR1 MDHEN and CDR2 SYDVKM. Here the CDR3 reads CASSGPSPGQGSGQPQHF. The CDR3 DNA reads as TGTGCCAGCAGTGGACCCTCCCCGGGACAGGGCTCTGGGCAGCCCCAGCATTTT.

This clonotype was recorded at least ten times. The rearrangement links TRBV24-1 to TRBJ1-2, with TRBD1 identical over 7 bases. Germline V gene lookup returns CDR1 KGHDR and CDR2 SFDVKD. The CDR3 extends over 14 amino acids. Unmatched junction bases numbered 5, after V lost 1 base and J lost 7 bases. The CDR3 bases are TGTGCCACCAGTGATTTTGCAGGGGGTCGTGGCTACACCTTC. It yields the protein CATSDFAGGRGYTF.

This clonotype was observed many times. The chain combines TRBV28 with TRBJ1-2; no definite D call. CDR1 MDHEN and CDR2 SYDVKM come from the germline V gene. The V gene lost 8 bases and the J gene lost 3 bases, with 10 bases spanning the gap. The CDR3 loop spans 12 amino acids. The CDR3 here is CASQRLDYGYTF. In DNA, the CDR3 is TGTGCCAGCCAGAGGCTGGACTATGGCTACACCTTC.

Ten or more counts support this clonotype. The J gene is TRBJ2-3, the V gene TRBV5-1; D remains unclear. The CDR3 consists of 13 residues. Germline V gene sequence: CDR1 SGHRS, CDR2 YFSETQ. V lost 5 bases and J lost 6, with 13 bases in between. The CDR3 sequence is CASSVKGGDTQYF. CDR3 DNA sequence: TGCGCCAGCAGTGTGAAGGGCGGCGATACGCAGTATTTT.

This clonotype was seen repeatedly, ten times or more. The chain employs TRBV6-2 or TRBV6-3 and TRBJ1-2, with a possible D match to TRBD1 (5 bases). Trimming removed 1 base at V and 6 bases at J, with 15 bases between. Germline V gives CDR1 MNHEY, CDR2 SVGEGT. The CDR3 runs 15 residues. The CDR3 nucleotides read TGTGCCAGCAGTTACTACCCTGACAGCACGGATGGCTACACCTTC. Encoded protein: CASSYYPDSTDGYTF.

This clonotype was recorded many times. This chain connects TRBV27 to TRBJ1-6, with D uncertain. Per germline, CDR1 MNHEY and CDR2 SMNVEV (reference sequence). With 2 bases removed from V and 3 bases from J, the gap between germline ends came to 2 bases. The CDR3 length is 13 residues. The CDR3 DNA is TGTGCCAGCAGTTTAGACTATAATTCACCCCTCCACTTT. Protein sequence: CASSLDYNSPLHF.

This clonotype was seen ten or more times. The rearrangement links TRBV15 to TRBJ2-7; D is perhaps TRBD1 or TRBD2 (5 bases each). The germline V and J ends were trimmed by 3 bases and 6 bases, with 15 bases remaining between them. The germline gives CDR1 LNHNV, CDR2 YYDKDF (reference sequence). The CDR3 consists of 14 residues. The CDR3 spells CATSSIRGASEQYF. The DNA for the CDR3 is TGTGCCACCAGCAGTATCCGAGGGGCTAGCGAGCAGTACTTC.

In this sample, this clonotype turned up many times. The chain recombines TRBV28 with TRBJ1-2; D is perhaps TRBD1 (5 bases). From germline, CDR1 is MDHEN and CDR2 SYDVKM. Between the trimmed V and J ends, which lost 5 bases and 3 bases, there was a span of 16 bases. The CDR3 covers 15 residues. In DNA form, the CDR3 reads TGTGCCAGCAGTCCCCGGGGGGGGGGTTACTATGGCTACACCTTC. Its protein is CASSPRGGGYYGYTF.

For the CDR3, the DNA is TGCAGCGTTGATCTGGGTAGGGGCTATGGCTACACCTTC. Translating gives CSVDLGRGYGYTF. The V gene is TRBV29-1, the J gene TRBJ1-2; tentative D call: TRBD1 (5 bases). Looked up from germline, CDR1 is SQVTM and CDR2 is ANQGSEA. Trimming removed 3 bases at V and 4 bases at J, with 12 bases between. CDR3 length equals 13 residues.

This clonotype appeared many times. The CDR3: CASSESGWTRLAGEVEQYF. The CDR3 DNA reads TGCGCCAGCAGTGAGTCCGGATGGACCCGACTAGCGGGGGAGGTCGAGCAGTACTTC. The gene calls are TRBV10-2 and TRBJ2-7; 12 positions match TRBD2. In germline, CDR1 is WSHSY, CDR2 SAAADI. CDR3 length equals 19 residues. Trimming at V came to 0 bases and at J to 6 bases, leaving 15 bases not matched to a gene.

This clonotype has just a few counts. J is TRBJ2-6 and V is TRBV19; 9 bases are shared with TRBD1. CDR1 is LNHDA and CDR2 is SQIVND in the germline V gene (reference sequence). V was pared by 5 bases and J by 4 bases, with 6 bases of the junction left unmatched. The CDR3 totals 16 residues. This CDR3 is CASSPGQGNGANVLTF. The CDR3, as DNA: TGTGCCAGTAGTCCGGGACAGGGTAACGGGGCCAACGTCCTGACTTTC. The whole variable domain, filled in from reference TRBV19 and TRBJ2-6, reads DGGITQSPKYLFRKEGQNVTLSCEQNLNHDAMYWYRQDPGQGLRLIYYSQIVNDFQKGDIAEGYSVSREKKESFPLTVTSAQKNPTAFYLCASSPGQGNGANVLTFGAGSRLTVL.